A selection of T cell receptor beta chains follows, all from one sample in a study of T cell changes during pregnancy in multiple sclerosis. TCRdb's copy holds only in-frame clones and misses some; the assay was immunoSEQ multiplex PCR. Among over 35,000 clones listed, about 94% were seen once. The material sequenced was CD4+ T cells from peripheral blood mononuclear cells, taken in the second trimester of pregnancy. These receptors came from a female donor with multiple sclerosis, enrolled in a pregnancy study. The CDR3 runs from the conserved cysteine through the conserved F or W. Each record gives: V gene, J gene, D gene, CDR3 protein, CDR3 DNA. A D gene is named only where the DNA matches it firmly.

>TRBV2|TRBJ1-1|TRBD1
CASRDRFMNTEAFF
TGTGCCAGCAGGGACAGGTTCATGAACACTGAAGCTTTCTTT
>TRBV2|TRBJ2-5|TRBD1
CASRGYKGQGRETQYF
TGTGCCAGCAGGGGATATAAGGGACAGGGACGGGAGACCCAGTACTTC
>TRBV30|TRBJ1-1|TRBD1
CAGAPDRGVTEAFF
TGTGCCGGGGCGCCCGACAGGGGGGTTACTGAAGCTTTCTTT
>TRBV5-1|TRBJ2-1|TRBD1
CASSWALDRSRNEQFF
TGCGCCAGCAGCTGGGCCTTGGACAGGTCTAGGAATGAGCAGTTCTTC
>TRBV2|TRBJ1-1|.
CASGYQTVTEAFF
TGTGCCAGTGGATACCAGACAGTCACCGAAGCTTTCTTT
>TRBV5-5|TRBJ2-3|TRBD1
CASSHGQGTDTQYF
TGTGCCAGCAGCCACGGACAGGGAACAGATACGCAGTATTTT
>TRBV18|TRBJ2-7|.
CASSPRGNRSPYEQYF
TGTGCCAGCTCGCCCCGGGGGAACAGGAGCCCCTACGAGCAGTACTTC
>TRBV29-1|TRBJ2-2|TRBD2
CSVSGTSGNRISANTGELFF
TGCAGCGTTTCCGGGACTAGCGGGAATCGGATTTCGGCGAACACCGGGGAGCTGTTTTTT
>TRBV7-3|TRBJ1-1|.
CASSLFESTEAFF
TGTGCCAGCAGCTTATTCGAGAGCACTGAAGCTTTCTTT
>TRBV7-9|TRBJ2-2|TRBD1
CASSLRPSGGLNTGELFF
TGTGCCAGCAGCTTACGGCCTTCAGGGGGATTGAACACCGGGGAGCTGTTTTTT
>TRBV19|TRBJ1-1|TRBD1
CASSIAGQGRTEAFF
TGTGCCAGTAGTATCGCGGGACAGGGGCGCACTGAAGCTTTCTTT